These 25 T cell receptor beta chains originate from one sample sequenced in a study of blood T cell repertoires in COVID-19. Some clones are missing from TCRdb's copy, which holds only in-frame ones; the method was immunoSEQ multiplex PCR. The sample consists of about 350,000 clones, around nine tenths of them appearing once. Sequencing used PBMCs or T cells enriched from blood (not recorded which). The receptors stem from a woman in her 30s who had been exposed to COVID-19.

The chain combines TRBV3-1 (or the pseudogene TRBV3-2) with TRBJ2-7; no definite D call. The CDR3 totals 15 residues. Germline V gives CDR1 LGHDT, CDR2 YNNKEL (reference sequence). V lost 3 bases, J lost 2 bases, and 14 bases lay in between. CDR3 protein: CASSQIAALTYEQYF. For the CDR3, the DNA is TGTGCCAGCAGCCAGATTGCGGCCTTAACCTACGAGCAGTACTTC.

The rearrangement uses TRBV7-3 and TRBJ1-4, with TRBD1 matching 10 bases. Germline V CDR1 and CDR2: SGHTA, FQGTGA. Unmatched junction bases numbered 2, after V lost 5 bases and J lost 8 bases. The CDR3 runs to 13 residues. This CDR3 is CASSQGQGEKLFF. CDR3 DNA sequence: TGTGCCAGCAGCCAGGGACAGGGGGAAAAACTGTTTTTT.

The chain uses TRBV5-1 and TRBJ2-5, with D perhaps TRBD1 (6 bases). Trimming stripped 3 bases from V and 1 base from J, with 13 bases between. Germline CDR1 reads SGHRS; CDR2 reads YFSETQ. This CDR3 comprises 15 residues. The CDR3 spells CASSSADSIQETQYF. CDR3 DNA: TGCGCCAGCAGCTCAGCGGACAGCATCCAAGAGACCCAGTACTTC.

This clone was counted only a few times. The chain couples TRBV12-5 to TRBJ2-2; 12 nucleotides line up with TRBD2. Trimming removed 3 bases from V and 5 bases from J; junction bases left unmatched: 7. CDR1 and CDR2 (germline): LGHNT, FRNRAP. The CDR3 extends over 17 amino acids. CDR3 sequence (DNA): TGTGCTAGTGGTTTCCCAAGACTAGCGGGAGAGACCGGGGAGCTGTTTTTT. Its protein product is CASGFPRLAGETGELFF.

The chain combines TRBV19 with TRBJ1-3, with 7 bases that match TRBD1. V was pared by 5 bases and J by 2 bases, with 3 bases of the junction left unmatched. The CDR3 is made up of 14 amino acids. Germline V CDR1 and CDR2: LNHDA, SQIVND (reference sequence). CDR3: CASSLQGTGNTIYF. The CDR3 region has the DNA TGTGCCAGTAGTCTACAGGGGACTGGAAACACCATATATTTT.

This sequence joins TRBV7-8 and TRBJ2-3, with TRBD2 matching over 7 bases. The CDR3 consists of 15 residues. Germline values: CDR1 SGHVS, CDR2 FQNEAQ. J lost 6 bases, V lost 4 bases, and 10 bases had no gene match. The CDR3 spells CASSSKPRRGDTQYF. The CDR3 nucleotides are TGTGCCAGCAGCTCCAAGCCTCGGCGGGGGGATACGCAGTATTTT. Full variable domain (remainder filled in from reference TRBV7-8 and TRBJ2-3): GAGVSQSPRYKVAKRGQDVALRCDPISGHVSLFWYQQALGQGPEFLTYFQNEAQLDKSGLPSDRFFAERPEGSVSTLKIQRTQQEDSAVYLCASSSKPRRGDTQYFGPGTRLTVL.

V gene TRBV3-1 (or the pseudogene TRBV3-2) combines with J gene TRBJ2-3; TRBD2 aligns across 9 bases. The J segment lost 4 bases and the V segment lost 2 bases, leaving 4 bases of the junction unmatched. Germline V gives CDR1 LGHDT, CDR2 YNNKEL (reference sequence). The CDR3 has 15 amino acids. CDR3 in amino acids: CASSQLAGESDTQYF. The CDR3 DNA is TGTGCCAGCAGCCAATTAGCGGGAGAGTCAGATACGCAGTATTTT.

This clone was detected only once. The chain uses TRBV27 and TRBJ2-7; D is possibly TRBD2 (6 bases). The CDR3 is 12 residues long. Deletions cut 5 bases from V and 6 bases from J, with 11 bases between. From germline, CDR1 is MNHEY and CDR2 SMNVEV (reference sequence). CDR3 bases: TGTGCCAGCAGTAGAGGGAGGTCCGAGCAGTACTTC. This sequence encodes CASSRGRSEQYF.

The chain has TRBV7-9 and TRBJ2-3, with TRBD2 identical over 11 bases. The J segment lost 0 bases and the V segment lost 1 base, leaving 3 bases of the junction unmatched. The V gene's germline CDR1 is SEHNR and CDR2 FQNEAQ (reference sequence). The CDR3 length is 17 residues. CDR3 residues: CASSLERTSGSTDTQYF. The CDR3 DNA sequence: TGTGCCAGCAGCTTAGAGAGGACTAGCGGGAGCACAGATACGCAGTATTTT.

V gene TRBV11-3 combines with J gene TRBJ1-6; D not resolved. The CDR3 totals 12 residues. The V and J ends lost 2 bases and 8 bases respectively, with 4 bases between them. The germline V gene encodes CDR1 SGHNT and CDR2 YENEEA. This chain's CDR3 is CASSLPYSPLHF. CDR3 DNA sequence: TGTGCCAGCAGCTTACCGTATTCACCCCTCCACTTT. Complete variable domain (other parts from reference TRBV11-3 and TRBJ1-6): EAGVVQSPRYKIIEKKQPVAFWCNPISGHNTLYWYLQNLGQGPELLIRYENEEAVDDSQLPKDRFSAERLKGVDSTLKIQPAELGDSAVYLCASSLPYSPLHFGNGTRLTVT.

This clone was seen once. The rearrangement uses TRBV5-8 and TRBJ2-7; 14 bases are shared with TRBD2. This CDR3 spans 18 amino acids. Germline V gene data show CDR1 as SGHTS and CDR2 as YDEGEE. Trimming cost V 0 bases and J 1 base; bases outside gene matches: 6. The CDR3 nucleotides are TGTGCCAGCAGCTTGGGGACTAGCGGGAGGTCAAAATCCTACGAGCAGTACTTC. It specifies CASSLGTSGRSKSYEQYF.

The V gene is TRBV28, the J gene TRBJ2-7; D unresolved. The CDR3 runs 16 residues. Germline V gives CDR1 MDHEN, CDR2 SYDVKM. The V and J ends lost 6 bases and 0 bases respectively, with 18 bases between them. DNA for the CDR3: TGTGCCAGCAGCTCCACCCAGATTCGCCTCTCCTACGAGCAGTACTTC. This encodes CASSSTQIRLSYEQYF.

This rearrangement joins TRBV6-5 to TRBJ1-2; a possible D gene is TRBD1 (6 bases). The CDR3 sequence is 15 residues long. The germline V gene has CDR1 MNHEY and CDR2 SVGAGI. Trimming removed 2 bases at V and 4 bases at J, with 14 bases between. The CDR3 loop is CASSYRGTDIYGYTF. In nucleotides, the CDR3 is TGTGCCAGCAGTTACAGGGGGACGGATATCTATGGCTACACCTTC.

As DNA, the CDR3 is TGTGCCGCCTCGACAGGGGGCAATCAGCCCCAGCATTTT. Protein sequence: CAASTGGNQPQHF. The genes are TRBV7-9 and TRBJ1-5, with TRBD1 matching over 8 bases. The CDR3 length is 13 residues. V trimming: 11 bases; J trimming: 2 bases; junction bases outside the gene matches: 5. Germline-derived CDR1 and CDR2 are SEHNR and FQNEAQ (reference sequence).

This clone was counted between two and nine times. This chain joins TRBV2 and TRBJ1-2; 11 bases fit TRBD1. The CDR3 runs 14 residues. CDR1 is SNHLY, CDR2 FYNNEI, per germline. V lost 4 bases and J lost 4; bases outside the gene matches: 2. CDR3 residues: CASSVGTGGYGYTF. CDR3 in DNA: TGTGCCAGCAGTGTCGGGACAGGGGGCTATGGCTACACCTTC.

The count of this clone is one. The V and J genes are TRBV5-1 and TRBJ1-6; TRBD1 might be the D (5 bases). This CDR3 region has 15 residues. Trimming left V 0 bases short and J 9 bases short, with 13 bases between. Germline lookup yields CDR1 SGHRS and CDR2 YFSETQ. As DNA, the CDR3 is TGCGCCAGCAGCTTGGCGTCGGGTCAGGGTTCACCCCTCCACTTT. The encoded protein is CASSLASGQGSPLHF.

The rearrangement links TRBV6-5 to TRBJ1-4; 10 bases line up with TRBD1. The germline V gene has CDR1 MNHEY and CDR2 SVGAGI. There are 14 residues in the CDR3. After removal of 6 bases from V and 5 bases from J, the junction contained 3 bases not matched to a gene. CDR3 amino acids: CASSQGQGNEKLFF. CDR3 coding DNA: TGTGCCAGCAGCCAGGGACAGGGGAATGAAAAACTGTTTTTT.

The chain joins TRBV2 to TRBJ2-7; TRBD2 is a possible D gene (7 bases). The germline gives CDR1 SNHLY, CDR2 FYNNEI. This CDR3 region has 12 residues. Between the trimmed V and J ends, which lost 3 bases and 5 bases, there was a span of 8 bases. CDR3 in amino acids: CASSEGGHEQYF. The CDR3 nucleotides read TGTGCCAGCAGTGAGGGGGGGCACGAGCAGTACTTC. Full variable domain (rest looked up from reference TRBV2 and TRBJ2-7): EPEVTQTPSHQVTQMGQEVILRCVPISNHLYFYWYRQILGQKVEFLVSFYNNEISEKSEIFDDQFSVERPDGSNFTLKIRSTKLEDSAMYFCASSEGGHEQYFGPGTRLTVT.

The rearrangement joins TRBV2 to TRBJ1-2; TRBD1 aligns across 7 bases. The germline gives CDR1 SNHLY, CDR2 FYNNEI. The length of the CDR3 is 16 residues. The V gene end was trimmed by 1 base and the J gene end by 4 bases; junction bases not matched to a gene: 9. The CDR3 DNA follows: TGTGCCAGCAGTGAAGGGGAGACAGGGATTAGCTATGGCTACACCTTC. Residues: CASSEGETGISYGYTF.

The gene calls are TRBV6-2 or TRBV6-3 and TRBJ2-4; 7 bases are shared with TRBD2. Unmatched junction bases numbered 10, after V lost 6 bases and J lost 2 bases. Germline V gene data show CDR1 as MNHEY and CDR2 as SVGEGT. The CDR3 has 16 amino acids. The CDR3, as DNA: TGTGCCAGCAGCAACGGCGGGAGTTCAACCAAAAACATTCAGTACTTC. Its protein product is CASSNGGSSTKNIQYF.

The V call is TRBV2, the J call TRBJ2-2, with 7 bases that match TRBD1. J lost 0 bases, V lost 5 bases, and 9 bases had no gene match. The CDR3 runs 17 residues. Per germline, CDR1 SNHLY and CDR2 FYNNEI. CDR3 DNA: TGTGCCAGCAGTTCCCGGGACAGCCTAACGAACACCGGGGAGCTGTTTTTT. Amino acids: CASSSRDSLTNTGELFF.

The chain recombines TRBV9 with TRBJ1-2, with a tentative D call TRBD1 (5 bases). Germline-derived CDR1 and CDR2 are SGDLS and YYNGEE. V was shortened by 2 bases and J by 8 bases, with 10 bases between the two germline ends. This CDR3 has 12 residues. For the CDR3, the DNA is TGTGCCAGCAGCGTGGGGGGTGAGGGCTACACCTTC. Residues: CASSVGGEGYTF.

The CDR3 coding sequence is TGTGCCAGCAGTGGGAGAGGGACAGGGACCCCTTACTCCTACGAGCAGTACTTC. Its translation: CASSGRGTGTPYSYEQYF. This chain uses TRBV27 with TRBJ2-7, with TRBD1 matching over 9 bases. CDR3 length: 18 amino acids. After removal of 5 bases from V and 0 bases from J, the junction contained 14 bases not matched to a gene. The germline CDR1 and CDR2 sequences are MNHEY and SMNVEV (reference sequence).

The chain is built from TRBV7-8 and TRBJ1-4, with D perhaps matching TRBD1 (6 bases). The V gene lost 5 bases and the J gene lost 2 bases, with 12 bases spanning the gap. This CDR3 contains 15 residues. CDR1 SGHVS and CDR2 FQNEAQ come from the germline V gene. In DNA form, the CDR3 reads TGTGCCAGCAGCCAACAACAGGGTACTAATGAAAAACTGTTTTTT. It codes for CASSQQQGTNEKLFF. The complete variable domain, with remaining parts taken from reference TRBV7-8 and TRBJ1-4, reads GAGVSQSPRYKVAKRGQDVALRCDPISGHVSLFWYQQALGQGPEFLTYFQNEAQLDKSGLPSDRFFAERPEGSVSTLKIQRTQQEDSAVYLCASSQQQGTNEKLFFGSGTQLSVL.

This rearrangement joins TRBV7-9 to TRBJ1-2; tentatively, D is TRBD1 (6 bases). Germline V CDR1 and CDR2: SEHNR, FQNEAQ (reference sequence). V shed 10 bases and J shed 7 bases, with 19 bases lying between them. CDR3 length: 13 residues. The CDR3 bases are TGTGCCACCCCTGCGGGGGCGGGCGGTGGCTACACCTTC. This encodes CATPAGAGGGYTF.